These 28 T cell receptor beta chains were all obtained from the same sample, sequenced in a study of blood T cell repertoires in COVID-19 (dated by TCRdb to about 2020). Library creation used the immunoSEQ multiplex PCR assay. Imported from immuneACCESS, the table was reduced by TCRdb to in-frame sequences with V and J called. These copies leave out some clones; in studies compared against another copy, an unresolved V gene accounts for under half, and the cause of the remainder is not known. This sample comprises over 55,000 clones, around four fifths of them detected only once. Together, the top ten hold about 38% of the sample. The sample taken for sequencing was peripheral blood. Receptors were obtained from a human donor in a cohort sampled during active COVID-19.

V usage is TRBV10-2 and J usage is TRBJ1-1; D perhaps matches TRBD1 (6 bases). Germline V lookup: CDR1 WSHSY, CDR2 SAAADI. The CDR3 is 14 amino acids. Trimming stripped 11 bases from V and 1 base from J, with 17 bases between. This chain's CDR3 is CAGRTDRWNTEAFF. CDR3 bases: TGCGCCGGCCGAACAGACAGGTGGAACACTGAAGCTTTCTTT.

In DNA form, the CDR3 reads TGTGCCAGCTCACTCGATACAGTCTATAATTCACCCCTCCACTTT. Translation gives CASSLDTVYNSPLHF. The J gene is TRBJ1-6, the V gene TRBV18; D unclear. CDR1 and CDR2 from the germline V gene are KGHSH and LQKENI. The CDR3 is 15 residues long. V was trimmed by 4 bases and J by 3 bases, leaving 10 bases between them.

V and J are TRBV30 and TRBJ2-3; D is perhaps TRBD2 (5 bases). The CDR3 covers 15 residues. CDR1 is GTSNPN and CDR2 is SVGIG in the germline V gene (reference sequence). V lost 0 bases and J lost 0, with 10 bases in between. Here the CDR3 reads CAWSVYGGSTDTQYF. In DNA, the CDR3 is TGTGCCTGGAGTGTATACGGCGGGAGCACAGATACGCAGTATTTT. Variable domain in full (rest from reference TRBV30 and TRBJ2-3): SQTIHQWPATLVQPVGSPLSLECTVEGTSNPNLYWYRQAAGRGLQLLFYSVGIGQISSEVPQNLSASRPQDRQFILSSKKLLLSDSGFYLCAWSVYGGSTDTQYFGPGTRLTVL.

The chain has TRBV2 and TRBJ2-2; TRBD2 agrees at 7 bases. The CDR3 spans 14 residues. Germline values: CDR1 SNHLY, CDR2 FYNNEI. The trim removed 8 bases at V and 4 bases at J, leaving 7 bases unmatched. CDR3 nucleotide sequence: TGTGCCAGCGGCTGGGGGGGGTCCACCGGGGAGCTGTTTTTT. Encoded protein: CASGWGGSTGELFF.

The genes are TRBV11-2 and TRBJ1-1, with TRBD1 matching 7 bases. Germline trimming cut 8 bases from V and 4 bases from J; bases unmatched to any gene: 13. Germline lookup yields CDR1 SGHAT and CDR2 FQNNGV. The length of the CDR3 is 15 residues. The CDR3 nucleotides are TGTGCCAGCCAGGGGGATTTAAGGGTAGGCACTGAAGCTTTCTTT. Its translation: CASQGDLRVGTEAFF.

The chain carries TRBV5-1 and TRBJ1-2; D perhaps matches TRBD1 (6 bases). This CDR3 has 13 amino acids. The V end lost 0 bases, the J end lost 12 bases, and 15 bases lay between the germline ends. Germline loops: CDR1 SGHRS, CDR2 YFSETQ. CDR3 protein: CASSLGQDGRDTF. CDR3 coding DNA: TGCGCCAGCAGCTTGGGACAGGATGGGCGAGACACCTTC.

The V call is TRBV28, the J call TRBJ2-5; 15 bases fit TRBD2. Germline V lookup: CDR1 MDHEN, CDR2 SYDVKM. The length of the CDR3 is 18 residues. V lost 2 bases, J lost 2 bases, and 6 bases stayed unmatched. CDR3 bases: TGTGCCAGCAGTTTAACGGGACTAGCGGGGGGTACACAAGAGACCCAGTACTTC. This sequence encodes CASSLTGLAGGTQETQYF.

V and J are TRBV7-9 and TRBJ2-2; maybe TRBD1 (6 bases). The CDR3 runs to 15 residues. Germline lookup yields CDR1 SEHNR and CDR2 FQNEAQ (reference sequence). V lost 4 bases and J 1 base, leaving 10 bases between the germline ends. The CDR3 loop reads CASSSGQKNTGELFF. CDR3 sequence (DNA): TGTGCCAGCAGCTCCGGACAGAAGAACACCGGGGAGCTGTTTTTT.

Note on this clone: At one of its ends the junction is not consistent with the germline gene, which may arise from a read error. The chain has TRBV7-2 and TRBJ1-1, with TRBD1 matching over 11 bases. The germline V gene has CDR1 SGHTA and CDR2 FQGNSA. This CDR3 spans 16 amino acids. The CDR3 loop is CVSSLSRDRGYTEAFF. DNA for the CDR3: TGTGTCAGCAGCTTATCGCGGGACAGGGGGTACACTGAAGCTTTCTTT.

The rearrangement links TRBV4-1 to TRBJ2-5; 9 bases are a match to TRBD2. V lost 0 bases and J lost 0; bases outside the gene matches: 8. The CDR3 totals 18 residues. CDR1 MGHRA and CDR2 YSYEKL come from the germline V gene. The CDR3 loop is CASSQDWGPSGNQETQYF. The CDR3 nucleotides are TGCGCCAGCAGCCAAGATTGGGGCCCTAGCGGGAACCAAGAGACCCAGTACTTC.

The chain uses TRBV19 and TRBJ2-3; the D gene is possibly TRBD1 (5 bases). CDR1 and CDR2 (germline): LNHDA, SQIVND (reference sequence). The CDR3 has 13 amino acids. Trimming cost V 4 bases and J 4 bases, with 9 bases left between them. CDR3 nucleotide sequence: TGTGCCAGTAGTAAACAGGATCCAGATACGCAGTATTTT. Protein sequence: CASSKQDPDTQYF.

This chain links TRBV6-5 with TRBJ1-6, with D tentatively TRBD1 (5 bases). V was clipped by 7 bases and J by 3 bases, with 13 bases between them. This CDR3 has 15 amino acids. Germline CDR1 reads MNHEY; CDR2 reads SVGAGI. The CDR3 bases are TGTGCCAGCAATTCAGGGATCGGCTATAATTCACCCCTCCACTTT. Residues: CASNSGIGYNSPLHF.

This clone has only a few counts. The CDR3 spells CASSLTPRTEAFF. CDR3 nucleotides: TGTGCCAGCAGCTTAACCCCGAGGACTGAAGCTTTCTTT. V usage is TRBV7-3 and J usage is TRBJ1-1; D is uncertain. Trimming stripped 0 bases from V and 5 bases from J, with 7 bases between. Germline V gives CDR1 SGHTA, CDR2 FQGTGA. This CDR3 has 13 amino acids. The complete variable domain, with remaining parts taken from reference TRBV7-3 and TRBJ1-1, reads GAGVSQTPSNKVTEKGKYVELRCDPISGHTALYWYRQSLGQGPEFLIYFQGTGAADDSGLPNDRFFAVRPEGSVSTLKIQRTERGDSAVYLCASSLTPRTEAFFGQGTRLTVV.

The chain combines TRBV18 with TRBJ2-5; a possible D gene is TRBD2 (6 bases). Germline assignment: CDR1 KGHSH and CDR2 LQKENI. V was clipped by 3 bases and J by 5 bases, with 16 bases between them. The CDR3 has 15 residues. The CDR3 bases are TGTGCCAGCTCACCCAGACGCAGGGAGGCGGAGACCCAGTACTTC. This codes for CASSPRRREAETQYF. The variable domain in full, with the rest retrieved from reference TRBV18 and TRBJ2-5, is NAGVMQNPRHLVRRRGQEARLRCSPMKGHSHVYWYRQLPEEGLKFMVYLQKENIIDESGMPKERFSAEFPKEGPSILRIQQVVRGDSAAYFCASSPRRREAETQYFGPGTRLLVL.

The genes are TRBV3-1 (or the pseudogene TRBV3-2) and TRBJ2-1, with D possibly being TRBD2 (5 bases). V lost 0 bases and J 4 bases, leaving 10 bases between the germline ends. CDR3 length: 15 amino acids. Looked up from germline, CDR1 is LGHDT and CDR2 is YNNKEL (reference sequence). CDR3 protein: CASSQDTVAYNEQFF. The CDR3 nucleotides read TGTGCCAGCAGCCAAGATACGGTAGCGTACAATGAGCAGTTCTTC.

The CDR3 loop is CASRMTGDEKLFF. Written as DNA, the CDR3 is TGCGCCAGCAGAATGACAGGGGACGAAAAACTGTTTTTT. The chain employs TRBV5-1 and TRBJ1-4, with 8 bases identical to TRBD1. CDR1 is SGHRS, CDR2 YFSETQ, per germline. CDR3 length: 13 amino acids. V dropped 5 bases and J dropped 8; count of bases not matched to a gene: 5.

V is TRBV4-2 and J is TRBJ1-4; a possible D gene is TRBD1 (6 bases). Trimming stripped 3 bases from V and 8 bases from J, with 16 bases between. The CDR3 has 15 residues. The germline V gene encodes CDR1 LGHNA and CDR2 YNFKEQ. The CDR3: CASSHEGDPREKLFF. The CDR3 DNA follows: TGTGCCAGCAGCCATGAGGGGGACCCCCGGGAAAAACTGTTTTTT.

The V call is TRBV28, the J call TRBJ2-2; 9 bases map to TRBD2. This CDR3 has 21 residues. In germline, CDR1 is MDHEN, CDR2 SYDVKM. Losses at the gene ends were 6 bases for V and 5 bases for J; bases not matched to a gene: 25. The chain's CDR3 is CASRPLYPRRGGSIVTGELFF. The CDR3 bases are TGTGCCAGCAGGCCACTATACCCTCGGCGGGGGGGCAGCATAGTAACCGGGGAGCTGTTTTTT.

This clone was picked up one time. This chain connects TRBV24-1 to TRBJ2-3; the match to TRBD2 covers 7 bases. The CDR3 runs 18 residues. J gave up 0 bases and V 3 bases, and 11 bases lay outside the gene matches. The germline CDR1 and CDR2 sequences are KGHDR and SFDVKD. CDR3: CATSDRWGGTVSTDTQYF. CDR3 DNA sequence: TGTGCCACCAGTGATCGGTGGGGGGGGACGGTTAGCACAGATACGCAGTATTTT.

This clone was observed a handful of times. This sequence joins TRBV16 and TRBJ1-1, with 9 bases fitting TRBD1. Trimming removed 6 bases from V and 5 bases from J; junction bases left unmatched: 7. Germline-derived CDR1 and CDR2 are KGHSY and FQNENV. The CDR3 sequence is 14 residues long. CDR3 protein: CASRGQGVFTEAFF. The CDR3 DNA is TGTGCCAGCAGGGGACAGGGAGTATTTACTGAAGCTTTCTTT.

This rearrangement joins TRBV11-3 to TRBJ2-3; TRBD1 matches at 8 bases. Germline loops: CDR1 SGHNT, CDR2 YENEEA. J lost 1 base, V lost 3 bases, and 3 bases had no gene match. This CDR3 comprises 15 residues. CDR3 in DNA: TGTGCCAGCAGCTTGAGCAGGGGGCGCACAGATACGCAGTATTTT. It specifies CASSLSRGRTDTQYF.

The chain has TRBV7-9 and TRBJ1-1, with no clear D. The V end was cut by 3 bases, the J end by 2 bases, with 7 bases between. Germline-derived CDR1 and CDR2 are SEHNR and FQNEAQ (reference sequence). This CDR3 has 13 residues. The chain's CDR3 is CASSLEGNTEAFF. DNA of the CDR3: TGTGCCAGCAGCTTGGAGGGTAACACTGAAGCTTTCTTT. The entire variable domain, with the rest obtained from reference TRBV7-9 and TRBJ1-1, is as follows: DTGVSQNPRHKITKRGQNVTFRCDPISEHNRLYWYRQTLGQGPEFLTYFQNEAQLEKSRLLSDRFSAERPKGSFSTLEIQRTEQGDSAMYLCASSLEGNTEAFFGQGTRLTVV.

V gene TRBV5-6 combines with J gene TRBJ2-7, with TRBD2 as a possible D gene (6 bases). CDR3 size: 14 residues. The germline CDR1 and CDR2 sequences are SGHDT and YYEEEE. With 7 bases removed from V and 5 bases from J, the gap between germline ends came to 19 bases. Here the CDR3 DNA reads TGTGCCAGCCGGAGAAGATTGGGGAGGCACGAGCAGTACTTC. This encodes CASRRRLGRHEQYF.

V is TRBV7-9 and J is TRBJ1-1; TRBD1 might be the D (5 bases). The CDR3 sequence is 14 residues long. Germline V lookup: CDR1 SEHNR, CDR2 FQNEAQ (reference sequence). V was trimmed by 2 bases and J by 4 bases, leaving 11 bases between them. This CDR3 is CASSLQGSGTEAFF. CDR3 sequence (DNA): TGTGCCAGCAGCTTACAGGGTTCGGGCACTGAAGCTTTCTTT.

The chain combines TRBV5-1 with TRBJ1-1; 7 nucleotides line up with TRBD1. Germline-derived CDR1 and CDR2 are SGHRS and YFSETQ. With V trimmed by 4 bases and J by 1 base, 7 bases remained unmatched. The CDR3 runs 15 residues. CDR3 amino acids: CASSLWTGANTEAFF. The CDR3 DNA reads as TGCGCCAGCAGCCTTTGGACAGGAGCGAACACTGAAGCTTTCTTT.

This sequence joins TRBV7-6 and TRBJ2-2, with a tentative D call TRBD2 (5 bases). Germline V gene sequence: CDR1 SGHVS, CDR2 FNYEAQ. V lost 5 bases and J 6 bases, leaving 16 bases between the germline ends. The CDR3 has 15 amino acids. The CDR3 spells CASSLRGSKAGELFF. The DNA of the CDR3 is TGTGCCAGCAGCCTGAGAGGGAGTAAAGCCGGGGAGCTGTTTTTT. Full variable domain (outside the CDR3, taken from reference TRBV7-6 and TRBJ2-2): GAGVSQSPRYKVTKRGQDVALRCDPISGHVSLYWYRQALGQGPEFLTYFNYEAQQDKSGLPNDRFSAERPEGSISTLTIQRTEQRDSAMYRCASSLRGSKAGELFFGEGSRLTVL.

The chain is built from TRBV2 and TRBJ2-7; no definite D call. Per the germline V gene, CDR1 is SNHLY and CDR2 is FYNNEI. V lost 4 bases to trimming and J lost 7 bases, with 8 bases between them. CDR3 size: 11 residues. CDR3 in amino acids: CASSVSQEQYF. In DNA form, the CDR3 reads TGTGCCAGCAGTGTGTCGCAGGAGCAGTACTTC.

The chain employs TRBV15 and TRBJ2-7; 7 nucleotides align to TRBD1. Unmatched junction bases numbered 9, after V lost 6 bases and J lost 4 bases. Germline V CDR1 and CDR2: LNHNV, YYDKDF (reference sequence). The CDR3 has 14 residues. In DNA form, the CDR3 reads TGTGCCACCAGTCTCAGGGACAGCGAATACGAGCAGTACTTC. Translating gives CATSLRDSEYEQYF.